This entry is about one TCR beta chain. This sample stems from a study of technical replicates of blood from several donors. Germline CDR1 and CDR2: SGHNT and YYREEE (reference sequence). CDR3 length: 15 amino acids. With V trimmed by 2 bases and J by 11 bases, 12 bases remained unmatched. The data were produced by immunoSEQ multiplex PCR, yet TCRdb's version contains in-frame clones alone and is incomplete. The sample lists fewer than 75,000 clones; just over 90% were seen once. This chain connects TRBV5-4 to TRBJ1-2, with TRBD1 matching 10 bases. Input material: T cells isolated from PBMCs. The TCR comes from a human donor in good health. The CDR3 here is CASSLPTGTGVGYTF. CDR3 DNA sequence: TGTGCCAGCAGCTTACCGACTGGGACAGGGGTAGGGTACACCTTC. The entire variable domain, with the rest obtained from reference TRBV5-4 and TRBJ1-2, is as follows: ETGVTQSPTHLIKTRGQQVTLRCSSQSGHNTVSWYQQALGQGPQFIFQYYREEENGRGNFPPRFSGLQFPNYSSELNVNALELDDSALYLCASSLPTGTGVGYTFGSGTRLTVV.